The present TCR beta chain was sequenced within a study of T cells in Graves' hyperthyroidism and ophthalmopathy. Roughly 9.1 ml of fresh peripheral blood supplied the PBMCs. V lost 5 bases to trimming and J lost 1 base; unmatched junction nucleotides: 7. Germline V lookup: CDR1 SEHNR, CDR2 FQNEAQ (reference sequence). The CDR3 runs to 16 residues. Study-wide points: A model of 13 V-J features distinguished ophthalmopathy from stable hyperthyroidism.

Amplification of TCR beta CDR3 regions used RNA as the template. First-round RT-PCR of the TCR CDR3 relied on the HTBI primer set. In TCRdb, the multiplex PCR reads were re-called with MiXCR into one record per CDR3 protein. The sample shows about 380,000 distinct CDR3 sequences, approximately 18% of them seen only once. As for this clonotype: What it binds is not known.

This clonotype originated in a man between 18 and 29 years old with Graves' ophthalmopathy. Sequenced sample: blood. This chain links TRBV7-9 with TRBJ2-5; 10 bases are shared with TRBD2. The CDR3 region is CASSPFSGGFQETQYF. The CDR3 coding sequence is TGTGCCAGCAGCCCTTTTAGCGGGGGGTTCCAAGAGACCCAGTACTTC.